The rows below give T cell receptor beta chains drawn from one sample of a study of identical twins. Using its own MiXCR run on the 5' RACE reads, TCRdb lists one record per CDR3 protein. The sample records 540,000 or so distinct CDR3 sequences, under 25% being singletons. These data were also filed under a second study, of yellow fever vaccine responses in identical twins.

Sequences were obtained from CD4+ T cells sorted from blood. These receptor sequences come from a woman aged 18-30 years in good health. The CDR3 runs from the conserved cysteine through the conserved F or W. A D gene is named only where the DNA matches it firmly. Clone size is not always given. Where it is, it says once, few, many or a class for expanded clones.

V gene: TRBV12-3/TRBV12-4
D gene: .
clone size: few
J gene: TRBJ2-6
CDR3 protein: CASRGGANVLTF
CDR3 DNA: TGTGCCAGCAGAGGTGGGGCCAACGTCCTGACTTTC

V gene: TRBV5-1
D gene: .
clone size: .
J gene: TRBJ2-6
CDR3 protein: CASVPTSGLSGANVLTF
CDR3 DNA: TGCGCCAGCGTTCCCACGTCAGGGCTCTCTGGGGCCAACGTCCTGACTTTC

V gene: TRBV5-1
D gene: .
clone size: .
J gene: TRBJ2-1
CDR3 protein: CASSRELTVVNEQFF
CDR3 DNA: TGCGCCAGCAGCAGAGAACTCACGGTCGTAAATGAGCAGTTCTTC

V gene: TRBV3-1
D gene: .
clone size: .
J gene: TRBJ2-5
CDR3 protein: CASSRNREIGRETQYF
CDR3 DNA: TGTGCCAGCAGCCGGAACAGGGAGATCGGTAGAGAGACCCAGTACTTC

V gene: TRBV10-3
D gene: TRBD2
clone size: .
J gene: TRBJ2-2
CDR3 protein: CAINREANTGELFF
CDR3 DNA: TGTGCCATCAATCGGGAGGCGAACACCGGGGAGCTGTTTTTT

V gene: TRBV7-8
D gene: TRBD2
clone size: .
J gene: TRBJ2-1
CDR3 protein: CASSFLVGLAGVGEQFF
CDR3 DNA: TGTGCCAGCAGCTTTCTCGTGGGGCTAGCGGGAGTTGGAGAGCAGTTCTTC

V gene: TRBV5-5
D gene: .
clone size: .
J gene: TRBJ2-7
CDR3 protein: CASSFLLASSYEQYF
CDR3 DNA: TGTGCCAGCAGCTTTCTGCTAGCGAGCTCCTACGAGCAGTACTTC

V gene: TRBV9
D gene: TRBD1
clone size: few
J gene: TRBJ1-1
CDR3 protein: CASSVEGQGLTEAFF
CDR3 DNA: TGTGCCAGCAGCGTAGAAGGACAGGGGTTAACTGAAGCTTTCTTT

V gene: TRBV6-1
D gene: .
clone size: few
J gene: TRBJ1-5
CDR3 protein: CASSEARGASFQPQHF
CDR3 DNA: TGTGCCAGCAGTGAAGCGCGCGGCGCATCGTTTCAGCCCCAGCATTTT

V gene: TRBV7-2
D gene: .
clone size: few
J gene: TRBJ2-2
CDR3 protein: CASSLWLTRTGELFF
CDR3 DNA: TGTGCCAGCAGCTTATGGCTTACCCGAACCGGGGAGCTGTTTTTT

V gene: TRBV29-1
D gene: .
clone size: .
J gene: TRBJ2-3
CDR3 protein: CSVAHMLGGTDTQYF
CDR3 DNA: TGCAGCGTCGCGCATATGCTGGGGGGCACAGATACGCAGTATTTT

V gene: TRBV10-3
D gene: TRBD1
clone size: .
J gene: TRBJ2-7
CDR3 protein: CAIRMGQGSFEQYF
CDR3 DNA: TGTGCCATCAGAATGGGACAGGGGTCGTTCGAGCAGTACTTC

V gene: TRBV5-1
D gene: .
clone size: .
J gene: TRBJ2-7
CDR3 protein: CASSSGDGTYEQYF
CDR3 DNA: TGCGCCAGCAGCTCGGGGGACGGCACCTACGAGCAGTACTTC

V gene: TRBV24-1
D gene: TRBD2
clone size: few
J gene: TRBJ2-1
CDR3 protein: CATSGASGMDYNEQFF
CDR3 DNA: TGTGCCACCAGTGGGGCTAGCGGGATGGACTACAATGAGCAGTTCTTC

V gene: TRBV29-1
D gene: .
clone size: few
J gene: TRBJ2-3
CDR3 protein: CSVGVSTDTQYF
CDR3 DNA: TGCAGCGTTGGCGTAAGCACAGATACGCAGTATTTT

V gene: TRBV5-1
D gene: TRBD1
clone size: few
J gene: TRBJ2-1
CDR3 protein: CASTDRQGLDNEQFF
CDR3 DNA: TGCGCCAGCACCGACAGACAGGGTCTCGACAATGAGCAGTTCTTC

V gene: TRBV19
D gene: .
clone size: .
J gene: TRBJ2-1
CDR3 protein: CASSIKLPNNEQFF
CDR3 DNA: TGTGCCAGTAGTATTAAACTACCGAACAATGAGCAGTTCTTC

V gene: TRBV7-8
D gene: .
clone size: few
J gene: TRBJ2-4
CDR3 protein: CASSLEAGGNIQYF
CDR3 DNA: TGTGCCAGCAGCTTAGAAGCAGGCGGGAACATTCAGTACTTC

V gene: TRBV6-1
D gene: .
clone size: few
J gene: TRBJ1-5
CDR3 protein: CASRSQVGNQPQHF
CDR3 DNA: TGTGCCAGCAGGTCACAGGTAGGGAATCAGCCCCAGCATTTT

V gene: TRBV5-1
D gene: .
clone size: few
J gene: TRBJ2-3
CDR3 protein: CASSPGGPGTDTQYF
CDR3 DNA: TGCGCCAGCAGCCCAGGGGGGCCGGGCACAGATACGCAGTATTTT

V gene: TRBV11-3
D gene: .
clone size: few
J gene: TRBJ2-2
CDR3 protein: CASSLDGYTGELFF
CDR3 DNA: TGTGCCAGCAGCTTAGACGGTTACACCGGGGAGCTGTTTTTT

V gene: TRBV6-1
D gene: .
clone size: .
J gene: TRBJ1-1
CDR3 protein: CASSDEGRYTEAFF
CDR3 DNA: TGTGCCAGCAGCGACGAGGGGCGCTACACTGAAGCTTTCTTT

V gene: TRBV6-1
D gene: TRBD1
clone size: few
J gene: TRBJ2-1
CDR3 protein: CASSPRTGGDEQFF
CDR3 DNA: TGTGCCAGCAGTCCACGGACAGGGGGCGATGAGCAGTTCTTC

V gene: TRBV4-2
D gene: .
clone size: .
J gene: TRBJ2-7
CDR3 protein: CASSQDVGYGKSSYEQYF
CDR3 DNA: TGTGCCAGCAGCCAAGATGTAGGTTACGGCAAGAGCTCCTACGAGCAGTACTTC

V gene: TRBV24-1
D gene: .
clone size: few
J gene: TRBJ2-1
CDR3 protein: CATEGSSYNEQFF
CDR3 DNA: TGTGCCACCGAGGGGAGCTCCTACAATGAGCAGTTCTTC

V gene: TRBV12-3/TRBV12-4
D gene: TRBD2
clone size: .
J gene: TRBJ2-2
CDR3 protein: CASTPSGRTGELFF
CDR3 DNA: TGTGCCAGCACGCCTAGCGGGAGAACCGGGGAGCTGTTTTTT

V gene: TRBV5-1
D gene: .
clone size: .
J gene: TRBJ2-1
CDR3 protein: CASSLVTTLGEQFF
CDR3 DNA: TGCGCCAGCAGCTTGGTGACCACCCTTGGGGAGCAGTTCTTC

V gene: TRBV12-3/TRBV12-4
D gene: TRBD2
clone size: .
J gene: TRBJ2-7
CDR3 protein: CASSLVLASGRYEQYF
CDR3 DNA: TGTGCCAGCAGTTTAGTGTTGGCTAGCGGGAGGTACGAGCAGTACTTC

V gene: TRBV7-3
D gene: TRBD2
clone size: once
J gene: TRBJ2-6
CDR3 protein: CASSFGTSPSGANVLTF
CDR3 DNA: TGTGCCAGCAGCTTTGGGACTAGCCCCTCTGGGGCCAACGTCCTGACTTTC

V gene: TRBV18
D gene: .
clone size: .
J gene: TRBJ1-2
CDR3 protein: CASSPGTDYYGYTF
CDR3 DNA: TGTGCCAGCTCACCGGGGACGGATTATTATGGCTACACCTTC

V gene: TRBV7-9
D gene: .
clone size: .
J gene: TRBJ2-2
CDR3 protein: CASSTTWDYTGELFF
CDR3 DNA: TGTGCCAGCAGCACCACGTGGGACTACACCGGGGAGCTGTTTTTT

V gene: TRBV27
D gene: TRBD1
clone size: few
J gene: TRBJ2-2
CDR3 protein: CASPQGVGELFF
CDR3 DNA: TGTGCCAGCCCCCAGGGGGTCGGGGAGCTGTTTTTT

V gene: TRBV7-7
D gene: .
clone size: .
J gene: TRBJ2-3
CDR3 protein: CASSLLGARDTQYF
CDR3 DNA: TGTGCCAGCAGCTTACTAGGGGCGAGAGATACGCAGTATTTT